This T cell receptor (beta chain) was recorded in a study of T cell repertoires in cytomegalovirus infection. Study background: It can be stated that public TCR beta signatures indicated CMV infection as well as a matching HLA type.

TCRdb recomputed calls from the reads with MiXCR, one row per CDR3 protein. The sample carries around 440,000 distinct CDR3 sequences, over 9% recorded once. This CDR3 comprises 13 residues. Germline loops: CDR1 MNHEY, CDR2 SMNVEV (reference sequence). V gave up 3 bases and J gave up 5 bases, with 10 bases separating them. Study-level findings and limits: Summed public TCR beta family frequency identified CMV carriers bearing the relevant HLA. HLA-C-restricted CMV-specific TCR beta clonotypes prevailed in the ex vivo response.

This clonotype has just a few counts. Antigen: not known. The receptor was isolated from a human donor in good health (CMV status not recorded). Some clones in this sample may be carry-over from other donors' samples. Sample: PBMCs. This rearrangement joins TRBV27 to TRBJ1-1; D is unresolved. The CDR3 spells CASSLSEPTEAFF. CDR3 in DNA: TGTGCCAGCAGTTTGTCAGAGCCAACTGAAGCTTTCTTT.